The clone carrying this T cell receptor (beta chain) has only one observation. Per germline, CDR1 KGHSH and CDR2 LQKENI. V shed 1 base and J shed 5 bases, with 14 bases lying between them. The CDR3 contains 15 residues. This study enrolled people aged about 18 to 100 from about two dozen US geographic areas. Authors' processing steps: Estimates of nucleated cell counts were drawn from the amplification of reference gene primers. Profiling relied on immunoSEQ multiplex PCR, and the TCRdb table lists in-frame clones only, not all of them. The D gene and trimming were derived from the DNA, and the V and J assignments and clone size from that table. The table lists 200,000 to 250,000 clones, around 80% of them singletons. The data stem from a study of blood T cell repertoires in COVID-19. Study at large: The cDNA or gDNA used as material had been derived from T cells, B-cell-depleted T cells, or PBMCs.

Input material: PBMCs or T cells enriched from blood (not recorded which). The sequence derives from a man aged 55-75 years who had recovered from COVID-19. V usage is TRBV18 and J usage is TRBJ1-2; D unresolved. The CDR3 region has the DNA TGTGCCAGCTCACCACTAGGAGGGATTGGATATGGCTACACCTTC. Encoded protein: CASSPLGGIGYGYTF.